This passage covers 12 T cell receptor beta chains from one sample sequenced in a study of Graves' ophthalmopathy and Graves' hyperthyroidism. Investigators amplified TCR beta CDR3 regions from RNA transcripts. First-round RT-PCR employed HTBI primers, with a second-round multiplex PCR after it. TCRdb passed the multiplex PCR reads through MiXCR, listing each CDR3 protein once. The sample holds over a million distinct CDR3 sequences, around a third seen once. Material for sequencing was peripheral blood or thyroid tissue (not recorded which). The receptors derive from an adult man with Graves' hyperthyroidism.

This chain joins TRBV10-3 and TRBJ1-2; D is possibly TRBD1 (5 bases). The CDR3 runs to 14 residues. Trimming took 5 bases from V and 13 from J, leaving 23 bases between them. From germline, CDR1 is ENHRY and CDR2 SYGVKD. The CDR3 protein is CAISSPGRISGSTF. Written as DNA, the CDR3 is TGTGCCATCAGTAGTCCGGGACGGATCTCTGGAAGCACCTTC.

This clonotype was picked up many times. V and J are TRBV5-4 and TRBJ2-7, with 16 positions matching TRBD2. This CDR3 comprises 14 residues. Germline-derived CDR1 and CDR2 are SGHNT and YYREEE (reference sequence). DNA for the CDR3: TGTGCGGTGGGACTAGCGGGAGGGCCTCCGGAGCAGTACTTC. Encoded protein: CAVGLAGGPPEQYF.

V gene TRBV9 combines with J gene TRBJ1-5; maybe TRBD1 (6 bases). CDR1 and CDR2 (germline): SGDLS, YYNGEE. The CDR3 is made up of 18 amino acids. Trimming left V 4 bases short and J 0 bases short, with 20 bases between. CDR3 sequence (DNA): TGTGCCAGCAGCTCTCGGAGGGGGGTAAGAGATAGCAATCAGCCCCAGCATTTT. As protein: CASSSRRGVRDSNQPQHF.

This clonotype was counted between two and nine times. The genes are TRBV7-2 and TRBJ2-7; D is ambiguous. Deletions cut 5 bases from V and 4 bases from J, with 9 bases between. This CDR3 comprises 12 residues. Germline-derived CDR1 and CDR2 are SGHTA and FQGNSA. The CDR3 sequence: CASSALAYEQYF. In DNA, the CDR3 is TGTGCCAGCAGCGCCCTTGCATACGAGCAGTACTTC.

The chain has TRBV5-6 and TRBJ1-6, with 7 bases lining up with TRBD1. This CDR3 is 16 amino acids long. Trimming took 4 bases from V and 3 from J; bases not matched to a gene: 7. Germline V lookup: CDR1 SGHDT, CDR2 YYEEEE. Here the CDR3 reads CASSRGQDGYNSPLHF. In nucleotides, the CDR3 is TGTGCCAGCAGCAGAGGACAGGATGGCTATAATTCACCCCTCCACTTT.

DNA of the CDR3: TGTGCCAGCAGTTTGGGGACTAGCTCTCCCTACGAGCAGTACTTC. Translating it yields CASSLGTSSPYEQYF. The J gene is TRBJ2-7, the V gene TRBV25-1, with TRBD2 matching over 9 bases. CDR3 length: 15 amino acids. Germline CDR1 is MGHDK and CDR2 is SYGVNS. V dropped 5 bases and J dropped 2; count of bases not matched to a gene: 7.

In regard to this clonotype: Given a much more abundant clone one base away, this may be a read error. V gene TRBV6-5 combines with J gene TRBJ2-7; D might be TRBD2 (5 bases). Germline V gene lookup returns CDR1 MNHEY and CDR2 SVGAGI. This CDR3 has 14 amino acids. V dropped 6 bases and J dropped 2 bases, with 14 bases sitting between them. CDR3 in amino acids: CASSRRIQPYEQYF. As DNA, the CDR3 is TGTGCCAGCAGCCGGAGGATTCAACCCTACGAGCAGTACTTC.

The J gene is TRBJ2-7, the V gene TRBV7-6; 9 bases line up with TRBD2. This CDR3 is 19 amino acids long. V lost 5 bases, J lost 4 bases, and 21 bases stayed unmatched. Germline V gene lookup returns CDR1 SGHVS and CDR2 FNYEAQ. This CDR3 is CASSQAGSGRGNVIYEQYF. CDR3 sequence (DNA): TGTGCCAGCAGCCAAGCGGGTAGCGGGAGAGGAAACGTAATTTACGAGCAGTACTTC.

With respect to this clonotype: It may be a read error: a sequence one base away is much more abundant. The chain employs TRBV7-8 and TRBJ2-5; D is unclear. The CDR3 contains 15 residues. V was trimmed by 4 bases and J by 0 bases, leaving 12 bases between them. Germline V gene lookup returns CDR1 SGHVS and CDR2 FQNEAQ. The CDR3 nucleotides are TGTGCCAGCAGCTCAGTATACGCCAACCAAGAGACCCAGTACTTC. This codes for CASSSVYANQETQYF. Together with reference TRBV7-8 and TRBJ2-5, the CDR3 gives the full variable domain: GAGVSQSPRYKVAKRGQDVALRCDPISGHVSLFWYQQALGQGPEFLTYFQNEAQLDKSGLPSDRFFAERPEGSVSTLKIQRTQQEDSAVYLCASSSVYANQETQYFGPGTRLLVL.

This clonotype appeared a few times. The CDR3 coding sequence is TGCGCCAGCAGCCAAGATTATCGTACTCAGATCGACGAGCAGTACTTC. This encodes CASSQDYRTQIDEQYF. This chain uses TRBV4-3 with TRBJ2-7; D not resolved. Trimming cost V 0 bases and J 5 bases, with 17 bases left between them. Germline CDR1 reads LGHNA; CDR2 reads YSLEER. The CDR3 is 16 residues long.

As to this clonotype: A far bigger clonotype differs at one base, so this is likely a read error. V usage is TRBV19 and J usage is TRBJ1-3; TRBD1 is a possible D gene (5 bases). Germline CDR1 is LNHDA and CDR2 is SQIVND (reference sequence). The V gene lost 9 bases and the J gene lost 1 base, with 13 bases spanning the gap. The CDR3 sequence is 14 residues long. The CDR3 loop is CASSRQRSGNTIYF. The CDR3 nucleotides read TGTGCCAGCTCGCGACAGAGATCTGGAAACACCATATATTTT.

With respect to this clonotype: With a much larger clone just one base away, this may be a read error. J is TRBJ2-7 and V is TRBV20-1; 8 nucleotides match TRBD1. Per the germline V gene, CDR1 is DFQATT and CDR2 is SNEGSKA (reference sequence). The CDR3 consists of 13 residues. The CDR3 region has the DNA TGCAGTGCTACAGACAGGGGCGCCTACGAGCAGTGCTTC. As protein: CSATDRGAYEQCF.